This section outlines one TCR beta chain sequence together with its context. Its antigen is undetermined. This specimen comes from a study of cytomegalovirus exposure and HLA in healthy donors. PCR primers comprised 60 Vbeta and 13 Jbeta primers. Under the authors' procedure: The authors later counted 75 million to 90 million unique TCR beta chains, roughly 11 million of them shared. Here immunoSEQ multiplex PCR was the method, and the copy in TCRdb shows in-frame clones only, minus some. That table gives V, J and clone size, and the DNA gave D and trimming. The sample contains 130,000 to 150,000 clones, roughly 70% of which appear only once. Findings of the study overall: Researchers had no immune exposure information except CMV serostatus available.

Sequenced material: PBMCs. This clonotype originated in a woman aged 40 to 50 in good health and CMV-seronegative.

The CDR3 here is CASSLYPYSNQPQHF. In nucleotides, the CDR3 is TGTGCCAGCAGTTTATATCCGTATAGCAATCAGCCCCAGCATTTT. V and J are TRBV27 and TRBJ1-5; D is ambiguous. From germline, CDR1 is MNHEY and CDR2 SMNVEV (reference sequence). This CDR3 has 15 amino acids. Trimming removed 1 base at V and 0 bases at J, with 7 bases between.